This T cell receptor beta chain was captured in a study of cytomegalovirus exposure and HLA in healthy donors. 60 Vbeta and 13 Jbeta primers were used in PCR. Sequenced by immunoSEQ multiplex PCR; TCRdb stores in-frame clones only, minus some. The sample has around 140,000 clones. This CDR3 comprises 13 residues. The germline CDR1 and CDR2 sequences are SGHTA and FQGNSA. V lost 3 bases and J lost 11, with 14 bases in between. Sequenced sample: PBMCs. V is TRBV7-2 and J is TRBJ2-1; no clear D gene. This receptor was taken from a man between 18 and 35 years old in good health and CMV-seronegative. In nucleotides, the CDR3 is TGTGCCAGCAGCTTCAGTCCCGATGGGCAGCAGTTCTTC. Translation: CASSFSPDGQQFF.